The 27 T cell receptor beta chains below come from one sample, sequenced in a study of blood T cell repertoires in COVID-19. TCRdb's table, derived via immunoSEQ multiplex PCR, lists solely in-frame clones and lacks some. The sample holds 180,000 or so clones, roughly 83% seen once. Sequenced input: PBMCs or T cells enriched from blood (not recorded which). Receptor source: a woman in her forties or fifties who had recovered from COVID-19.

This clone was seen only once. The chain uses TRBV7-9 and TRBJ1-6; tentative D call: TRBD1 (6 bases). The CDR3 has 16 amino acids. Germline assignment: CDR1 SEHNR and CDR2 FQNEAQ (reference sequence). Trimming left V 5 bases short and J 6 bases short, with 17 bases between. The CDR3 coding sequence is TGTGCCAGCAGCCCTCAGATGGGGGCCGGTAATTCACCCCTCCACTTT. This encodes CASSPQMGAGNSPLHF.

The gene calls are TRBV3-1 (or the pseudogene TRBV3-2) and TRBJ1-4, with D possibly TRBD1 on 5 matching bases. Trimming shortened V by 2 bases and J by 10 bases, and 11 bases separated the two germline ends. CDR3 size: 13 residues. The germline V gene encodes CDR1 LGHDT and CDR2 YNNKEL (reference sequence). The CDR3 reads CASSQRTRVKLFF. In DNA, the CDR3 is TGTGCCAGCAGCCAAAGGACCAGGGTAAAACTGTTTTTT.

For the CDR3, the DNA is TGTGCCAGCAGTTACCGCACGGGATTAGCAGATACGCAGTATTTT. Its protein is CASSYRTGLADTQYF. This rearrangement joins TRBV6-5 to TRBJ2-3; TRBD2 might be the D (5 bases). Trimming stripped 2 bases from V and 4 bases from J, with 13 bases between. Germline assignment: CDR1 MNHEY and CDR2 SVGAGI. The CDR3 is 15 residues long.

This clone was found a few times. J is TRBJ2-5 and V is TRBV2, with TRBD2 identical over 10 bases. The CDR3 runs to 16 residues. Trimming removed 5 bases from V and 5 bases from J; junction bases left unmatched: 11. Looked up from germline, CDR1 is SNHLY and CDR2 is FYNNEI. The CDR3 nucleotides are TGTGCCAGCAGTCCGACTAGCGGGTCCTTCGGGGAGACCCAGTACTTC. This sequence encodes CASSPTSGSFGETQYF.

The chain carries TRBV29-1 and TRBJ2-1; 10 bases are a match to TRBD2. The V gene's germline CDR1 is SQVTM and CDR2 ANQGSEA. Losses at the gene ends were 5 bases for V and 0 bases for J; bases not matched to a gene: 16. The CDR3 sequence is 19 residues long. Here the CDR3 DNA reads TGCAGCGTTAAAGGGGGGAGGGCTAGCGGGAGCATCTCCTACAATGAGCAGTTCTTC. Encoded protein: CSVKGGRASGSISYNEQFF.

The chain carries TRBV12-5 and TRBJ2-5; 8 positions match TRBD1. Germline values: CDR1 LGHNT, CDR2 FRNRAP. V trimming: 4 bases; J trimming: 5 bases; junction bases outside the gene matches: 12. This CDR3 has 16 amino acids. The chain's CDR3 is CASGSSRTGLAETQYF. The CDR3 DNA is TGTGCTAGTGGTTCTTCGCGGACAGGGTTGGCGGAGACCCAGTACTTC.

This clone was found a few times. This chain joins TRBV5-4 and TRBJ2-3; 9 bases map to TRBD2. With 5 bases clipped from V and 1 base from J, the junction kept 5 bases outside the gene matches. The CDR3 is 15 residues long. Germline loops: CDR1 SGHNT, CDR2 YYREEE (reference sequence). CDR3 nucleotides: TGTGCCAGCAGTTCTGTAGCGGGGGGCACAGATACGCAGTATTTT. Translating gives CASSSVAGGTDTQYF.

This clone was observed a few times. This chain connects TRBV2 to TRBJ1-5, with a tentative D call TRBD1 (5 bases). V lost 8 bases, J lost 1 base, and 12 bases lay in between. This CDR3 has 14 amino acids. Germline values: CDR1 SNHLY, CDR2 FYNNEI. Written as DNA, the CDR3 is TGTGCCAGCCAAGACGGGGGGAGCAATCAGCCCCAGCATTTT. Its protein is CASQDGGSNQPQHF.

The CDR3 sequence: CASSSRLAGGPHEQFF. The CDR3 DNA sequence: TGTGCCAGCAGCTCCAGACTAGCGGGGGGGCCACATGAGCAGTTCTTC. The chain employs TRBV7-2 and TRBJ2-1; the match to TRBD2 covers 14 bases. There are 16 residues in the CDR3. CDR1 and CDR2 from the germline V gene are SGHTA and FQGNSA. Germline trimming cut 4 bases from V and 8 bases from J; bases unmatched to any gene: 7.

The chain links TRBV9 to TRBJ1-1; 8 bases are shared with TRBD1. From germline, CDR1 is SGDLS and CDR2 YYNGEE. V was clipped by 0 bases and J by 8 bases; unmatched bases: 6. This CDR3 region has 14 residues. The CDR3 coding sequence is TGTGCCAGCAGCGTAGCGTCCGGGACAGGAGAAGCTTTCTTT. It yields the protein CASSVASGTGEAFF.

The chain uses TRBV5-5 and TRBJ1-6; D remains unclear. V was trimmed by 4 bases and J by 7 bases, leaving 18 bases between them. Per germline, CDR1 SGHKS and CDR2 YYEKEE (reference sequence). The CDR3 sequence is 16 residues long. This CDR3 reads CASSLRLESWNSPLHF. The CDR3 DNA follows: TGTGCCAGCAGCCTTAGACTCGAATCTTGGAATTCACCCCTCCACTTT.

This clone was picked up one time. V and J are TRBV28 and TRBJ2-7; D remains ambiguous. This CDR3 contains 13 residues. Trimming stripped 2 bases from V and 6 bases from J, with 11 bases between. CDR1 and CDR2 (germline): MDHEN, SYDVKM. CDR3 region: CASSLKVPGEQYV. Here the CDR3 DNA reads TGTGCCAGCAGTTTAAAGGTTCCGGGCGAGCAGTACGTC.

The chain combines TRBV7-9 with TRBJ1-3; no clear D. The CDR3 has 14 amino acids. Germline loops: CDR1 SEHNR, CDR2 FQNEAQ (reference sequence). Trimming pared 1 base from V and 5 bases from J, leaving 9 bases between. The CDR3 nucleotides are TGTGCCAGCAGCTTAGAAGAGGGCCGAAACACCATATATTTT. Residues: CASSLEEGRNTIYF.

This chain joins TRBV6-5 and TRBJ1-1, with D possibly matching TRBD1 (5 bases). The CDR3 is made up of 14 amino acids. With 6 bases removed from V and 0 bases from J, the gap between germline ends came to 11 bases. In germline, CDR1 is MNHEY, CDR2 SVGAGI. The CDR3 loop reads CASSVGLMNTEAFF. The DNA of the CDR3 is TGTGCCAGCAGCGTGGGGCTTATGAACACTGAAGCTTTCTTT.

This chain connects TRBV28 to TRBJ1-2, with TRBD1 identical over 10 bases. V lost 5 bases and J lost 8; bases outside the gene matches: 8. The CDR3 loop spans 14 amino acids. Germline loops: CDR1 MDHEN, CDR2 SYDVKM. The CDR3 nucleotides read TGTGCCAGCAGTCACGGGGACAGGGGATCCGGCTACACCTTC. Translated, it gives CASSHGDRGSGYTF.

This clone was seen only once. CDR3 in DNA: TGTGCCAGCAGTCCGAAACTTAATCAGCCCCAGCATTTT. It translates to CASSPKLNQPQHF. The rearrangement links TRBV27 to TRBJ1-5; the D is unclear. Germline CDR1 MNHEY, CDR2 SMNVEV (reference sequence). Trimming took 5 bases from V and 4 from J, leaving 9 bases between them. The CDR3 contains 13 residues.

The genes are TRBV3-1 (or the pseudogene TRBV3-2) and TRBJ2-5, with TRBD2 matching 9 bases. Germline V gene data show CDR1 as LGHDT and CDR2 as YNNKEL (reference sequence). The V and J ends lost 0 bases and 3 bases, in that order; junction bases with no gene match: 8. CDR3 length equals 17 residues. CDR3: CASSQDRWASGKETQYF. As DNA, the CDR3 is TGTGCCAGCAGCCAAGACCGGTGGGCTAGCGGGAAAGAGACCCAGTACTTC.

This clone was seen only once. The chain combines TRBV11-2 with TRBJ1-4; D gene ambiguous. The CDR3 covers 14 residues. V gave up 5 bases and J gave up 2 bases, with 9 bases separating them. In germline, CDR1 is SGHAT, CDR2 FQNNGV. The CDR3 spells CASSPGVTNEKLFF. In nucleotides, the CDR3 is TGTGCCAGCAGCCCGGGTGTCACTAATGAAAAACTGTTTTTT.

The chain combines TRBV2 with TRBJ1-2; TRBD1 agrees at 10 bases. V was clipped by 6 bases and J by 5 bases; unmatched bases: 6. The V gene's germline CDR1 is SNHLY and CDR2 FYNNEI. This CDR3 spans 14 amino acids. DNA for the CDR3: TGTGCCAGCAGAAGACAGGGGGCATTGTATGGCTACACCTTC. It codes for CASRRQGALYGYTF.

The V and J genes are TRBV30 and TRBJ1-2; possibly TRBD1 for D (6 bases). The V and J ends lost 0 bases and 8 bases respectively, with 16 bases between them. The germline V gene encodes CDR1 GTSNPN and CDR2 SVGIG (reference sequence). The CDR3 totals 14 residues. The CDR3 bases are TGTGCCTGGAGTGTAGGGACATCCAACGGGGGCTACACCTTC. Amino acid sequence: CAWSVGTSNGGYTF.

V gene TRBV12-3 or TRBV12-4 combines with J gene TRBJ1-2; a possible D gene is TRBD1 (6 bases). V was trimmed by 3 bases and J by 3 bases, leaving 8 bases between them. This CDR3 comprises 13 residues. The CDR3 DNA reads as TGTGCCAGCAGTTTCGGGACATACTATGGCTACACCTTC. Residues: CASSFGTYYGYTF.

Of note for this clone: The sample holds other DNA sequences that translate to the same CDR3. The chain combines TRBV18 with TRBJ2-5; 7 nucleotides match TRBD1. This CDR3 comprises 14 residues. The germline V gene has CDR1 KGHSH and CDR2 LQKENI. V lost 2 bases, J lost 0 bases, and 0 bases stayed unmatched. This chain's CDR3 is CASSPGTDQETQYF. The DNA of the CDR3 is TGTGCCAGCTCACCAGGGACAGACCAAGAGACCCAGTACTTC.

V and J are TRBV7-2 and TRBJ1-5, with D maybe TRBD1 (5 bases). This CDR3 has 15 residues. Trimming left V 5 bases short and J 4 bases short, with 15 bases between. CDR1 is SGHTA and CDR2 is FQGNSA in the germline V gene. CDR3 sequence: CASSPVQGRNQPQHF. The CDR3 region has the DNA TGTGCCAGCAGCCCCGTTCAGGGTCGAAATCAGCCCCAGCATTTT. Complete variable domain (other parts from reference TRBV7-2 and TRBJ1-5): GAGVSQSPSNKVTEKGKDVELRCDPISGHTALYWYRQSLGQGLEFLIYFQGNSAPDKSGLPSDRFSAERTGGSVSTLTIQRTQQEDSAVYLCASSPVQGRNQPQHFGDGTRLSIL.

CDR3: CAISEARGANGYTF. DNA for the CDR3: TGTGCCATCAGTGAGGCGCGGGGGGCGAATGGCTACACCTTC. The chain employs TRBV10-3 and TRBJ1-2; TRBD1 is a possible D gene (6 bases). The CDR3 loop spans 14 amino acids. CDR1 is ENHRY, CDR2 SYGVKD, per germline. V shed 2 bases and J shed 6 bases, with 13 bases lying between them.

The CDR3 here is CASSLRDSSNQPQHF. CDR3 nucleotides: TGTGCCAGCAGCCTCAGGGACAGTAGCAATCAGCCCCAGCATTTT. V and J are TRBV7-8 and TRBJ1-5; 7 bases are shared with TRBD1. The CDR3 covers 15 residues. In germline, CDR1 is SGHVS, CDR2 FQNEAQ. Losses at the gene ends were 5 bases for V and 0 bases for J; bases not matched to a gene: 4.

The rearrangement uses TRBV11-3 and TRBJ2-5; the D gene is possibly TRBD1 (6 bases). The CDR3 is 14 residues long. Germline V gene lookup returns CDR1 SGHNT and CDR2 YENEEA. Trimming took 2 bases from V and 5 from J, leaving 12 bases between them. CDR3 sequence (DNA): TGTGCCAGCAGCTTATCAGGGGCGCAGGAGACCCAGTACTTC. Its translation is CASSLSGAQETQYF.

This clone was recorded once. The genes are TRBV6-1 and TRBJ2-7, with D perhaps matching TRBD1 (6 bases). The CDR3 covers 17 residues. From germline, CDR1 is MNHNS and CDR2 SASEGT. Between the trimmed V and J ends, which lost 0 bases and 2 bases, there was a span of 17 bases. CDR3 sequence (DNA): TGTGCCAGCAGTGAAGCATTTAGGGGGATCCACCCCTACGAGCAGTACGTC. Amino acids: CASSEAFRGIHPYEQYV.